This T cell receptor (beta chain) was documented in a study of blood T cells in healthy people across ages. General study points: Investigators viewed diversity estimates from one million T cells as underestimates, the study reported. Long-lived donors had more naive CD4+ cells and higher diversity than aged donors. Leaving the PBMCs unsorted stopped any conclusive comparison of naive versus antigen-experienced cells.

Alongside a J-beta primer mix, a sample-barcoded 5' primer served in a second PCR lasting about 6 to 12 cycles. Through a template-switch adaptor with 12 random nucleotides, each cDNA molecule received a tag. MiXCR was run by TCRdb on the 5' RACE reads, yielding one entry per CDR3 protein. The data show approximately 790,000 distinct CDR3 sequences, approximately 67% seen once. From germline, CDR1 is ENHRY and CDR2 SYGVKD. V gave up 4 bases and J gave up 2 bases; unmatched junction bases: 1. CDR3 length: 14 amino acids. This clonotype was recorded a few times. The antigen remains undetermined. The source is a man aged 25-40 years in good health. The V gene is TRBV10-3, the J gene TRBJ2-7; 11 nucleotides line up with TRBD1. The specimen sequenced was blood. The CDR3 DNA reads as TGTGCCATCAGTGTGGGACAGGGGGCCTACGAGCAGTACTTC. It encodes CAISVGQGAYEQYF.